This record concerns one T cell receptor (beta chain) sequence. Its specificity is unknown. Making the TCR beta libraries involved quantitative 5'-RACE with molecular barcodes. One entry per CDR3 protein, called by TCRdb with MiXCR from the 5' RACE reads. The top ten clones hold 14% to 15% of a sample with 350,000 or so distinct CDR3 sequences, 7% to 9% of them seen once. In germline, CDR1 is ENHRY, CDR2 SYGVKD. The V gene lost 2 bases and the J gene lost 0 bases, with 8 bases spanning the gap. The CDR3 runs to 15 residues. The sample comes from a study of CD8 T cells in ankylosing spondylitis. Findings and caveats of the study: Within ankylosing spondylitis blood, a TCR beta motif made up of seven to nine highly homologous variants appeared to be characteristic.

The chain employs TRBV10-3 and TRBJ1-3; D ambiguous. The sequence was obtained from a male donor with ankylosing spondylitis. The material sequenced was blood, either unsorted or a sorted T cell fraction (not recorded which). The chain's CDR3 is CAISEGGVSGNTIYF. CDR3 coding DNA: TGTGCCATCAGTGAGGGCGGCGTCTCTGGAAACACCATATATTTT.